These 17 T cell receptor beta chains came from one sample sequenced in a study of T cell responses to AZD1222 COVID-19 vaccine (dated by TCRdb to about 2021). Libraries were built with the immunoSEQ multiplex PCR assay. TCRdb carries this immuneACCESS record with in-frame sequences only. Its versions omit some clonotypes, under half of them owing to an unresolved V gene in the studies checked, with the rest unexplained. The table for this sample shows more than 110,000 clones. Of the sample, under 2.5% is held by the ten largest clones. Taken with the paper, the label for time point translates to: baseline before first vaccination. Sequenced: peripheral blood. These receptors originate from an adult in good health.

The chain joins TRBV3-1 (or the pseudogene TRBV3-2) to TRBJ1-1; TRBD1 is a possible D gene (6 bases). CDR1 and CDR2 (germline): LGHDT, YNNKEL (reference sequence). The CDR3 extends over 16 amino acids. V dropped 4 bases and J dropped 0 bases, with 15 bases sitting between them. The CDR3 region is CASSPGQRKMNTEAFF. The CDR3, as DNA: TGTGCCAGCAGCCCTGGACAGCGGAAAATGAACACTGAAGCTTTCTTT.

V is TRBV19 and J is TRBJ2-5; 8 positions match TRBD2. The germline V gene encodes CDR1 LNHDA and CDR2 SQIVND (reference sequence). The CDR3 runs 16 residues. V lost 2 bases to trimming and J lost 4 bases; unmatched junction nucleotides: 9. CDR3 nucleotides: TGTGCCAGTAGTATATCGTCGGGGGGGATGGGAGAGACCCAGTACTTC. Amino acids: CASSISSGGMGETQYF.

V and J are TRBV4-3 and TRBJ1-2; the D is unclear. V lost 1 base to trimming and J lost 4 bases, with 7 bases between them. Looked up from germline, CDR1 is LGHNA and CDR2 is YSLEER. This CDR3 is 13 amino acids long. CDR3 residues: CASSQVRSYGYTF. CDR3 nucleotide sequence: TGCGCCAGCAGCCAAGTTCGCAGCTATGGCTACACCTTC.

The chain is built from TRBV7-2 and TRBJ2-7; a possible D gene is TRBD2 (7 bases). Trimming left V 11 bases short and J 1 base short, with 15 bases between. The germline V gene encodes CDR1 SGHTA and CDR2 FQGNSA. CDR3 length: 13 amino acids. The DNA of the CDR3 is TGTGCCTGCCGGGGGGCCTCTTCCTACGAGCAGTACTTC. Protein: CACRGASSYEQYF.

The rearrangement uses TRBV29-1 and TRBJ1-2; unclear D gene. This CDR3 comprises 12 residues. Between the trimmed V and J ends, which lost 6 bases and 4 bases, there was a span of 12 bases. Germline V CDR1 and CDR2: SQVTM, ANQGSEA. The CDR3 reads CSVESILYGYTF. The CDR3 nucleotides are TGCAGCGTGGAGAGCATCCTCTATGGCTACACCTTC.

The V gene is TRBV30, the J gene TRBJ1-2; D call uncertain. The CDR3 sequence is 13 residues long. V dropped 2 bases and J dropped 2 bases, with 9 bases sitting between them. The germline CDR1 and CDR2 sequences are GTSNPN and SVGIG (reference sequence). CDR3 DNA: TGTGCCTGGAGTTCCGGCTTAAACTATGGCTACACCTTC. Residues: CAWSSGLNYGYTF.

V usage is TRBV11-2 and J usage is TRBJ2-5; a weak D match, TRBD1 (6 bases). This CDR3 has 13 residues. Germline V gives CDR1 SGHAT, CDR2 FQNNGV. V was cut by 4 bases and J by 4 bases, with 10 bases left in between. The CDR3 sequence: CASSSIRGETQYF. CDR3 bases: TGTGCCAGCAGCTCGATCAGGGGAGAGACCCAGTACTTC.

V and J are TRBV5-1 and TRBJ2-7, with 9 positions matching TRBD1. In germline, CDR1 is SGHRS, CDR2 YFSETQ. The CDR3 totals 14 residues. The V and J ends lost 0 bases and 2 bases, in that order; junction bases with no gene match: 0. The CDR3 loop reads CASSLGQGAYEQYF. The CDR3 DNA reads TGCGCCAGCAGCTTGGGACAGGGGGCCTACGAGCAGTACTTC.

V usage is TRBV7-2 and J usage is TRBJ2-5; D gene unclear. V was shortened by 1 base and J by 0 bases, with 6 bases between the two germline ends. Germline-derived CDR1 and CDR2 are SGHTA and FQGNSA. The CDR3 sequence is 14 residues long. CDR3 in amino acids: CASSLGTHQETQYF. DNA for the CDR3: TGTGCCAGCAGCTTAGGCACGCACCAAGAGACCCAGTACTTC.

The chain's CDR3 is CASSSNRAANEKLFF. The CDR3 DNA sequence: TGTGCCAGCAGCTCCAACCGGGCAGCAAATGAAAAACTGTTTTTT. V usage is TRBV7-6 and J usage is TRBJ1-4, with D unclear. The CDR3 totals 15 residues. Trimming pared 4 bases from V and 5 bases from J, leaving 14 bases between. CDR1 is SGHVS and CDR2 is FNYEAQ in the germline V gene.

The rearrangement uses TRBV28 and TRBJ1-1; D uncertain. The V and J ends lost 2 bases and 3 bases respectively, with 16 bases between them. This CDR3 contains 16 residues. Germline CDR1 reads MDHEN; CDR2 reads SYDVKM. The CDR3 region has the DNA TGTGCCAGCAGTTTAGGGCTCGGGGAGTTCGACACTGAAGCTTTCTTT. Translating gives CASSLGLGEFDTEAFF.

This chain connects TRBV7-3 to TRBJ2-5; D gene unclear. V was trimmed by 1 base and J by 3 bases, leaving 9 bases between them. The CDR3 has 14 amino acids. The germline V gene has CDR1 SGHTA and CDR2 FQGTGA. The chain's CDR3 is CASSLSGPKETQYF. Written as DNA, the CDR3 is TGTGCCAGCAGCTTAAGTGGACCGAAAGAGACCCAGTACTTC.

The chain is built from TRBV11-2 and TRBJ2-1; the match to TRBD2 covers 7 bases. The CDR3 spans 17 residues. Trimming at V came to 2 bases and at J to 0 bases, leaving 7 bases not matched to a gene. The germline V gene has CDR1 SGHAT and CDR2 FQNNGV. The CDR3 is CASSLRTSASSYNEQFF. The CDR3 DNA follows: TGTGCCAGCAGCTTACGTACTAGCGCGAGCTCCTACAATGAGCAGTTCTTC.

The chain recombines TRBV19 with TRBJ2-1; 8 nucleotides align to TRBD1. CDR3 length equals 17 residues. CDR1 is LNHDA, CDR2 SQIVND, per germline (reference sequence). V dropped 4 bases and J dropped 0; count of bases not matched to a gene: 8. CDR3 coding DNA: TGTGCCAGTAGTAGGCTCCGGGACAGGAGCTCCTACAATGAGCAGTTCTTC. Its translation: CASSRLRDRSSYNEQFF.

CDR3 sequence: CASSLWRSGAATNEKLFF. The DNA of the CDR3 is TGTGCCAGCAGCTTATGGAGGAGTGGAGCTGCAACTAATGAAAAACTGTTTTTT. This rearrangement joins TRBV11-2 to TRBJ1-4; D remains ambiguous. CDR3 size: 18 residues. Germline CDR1 reads SGHAT; CDR2 reads FQNNGV. With 2 bases removed from V and 0 bases from J, the gap between germline ends came to 16 bases.

The V call is TRBV5-4, the J call TRBJ2-5, with 9 positions matching TRBD1. The length of the CDR3 is 16 residues. The germline V gene has CDR1 SGHNT and CDR2 YYREEE (reference sequence). V lost 2 bases and J lost 5; bases outside the gene matches: 10. DNA for the CDR3: TGTGCCAGCAGCTTAGGTGGACAGGGGAGGAAGGAGACCCAGTACTTC. Residues: CASSLGGQGRKETQYF.

J is TRBJ1-2 and V is TRBV6-1; possible D gene TRBD1, 5 bases. V lost 1 base and J 0 bases, leaving 12 bases between the germline ends. Germline CDR1 is MNHNS and CDR2 is SASEGT. The CDR3 has 16 residues. The CDR3 is CASSEGGSATNYGYTF. In nucleotides, the CDR3 is TGTGCCAGCAGTGAAGGGGGCAGCGCTACTAACTATGGCTACACCTTC.